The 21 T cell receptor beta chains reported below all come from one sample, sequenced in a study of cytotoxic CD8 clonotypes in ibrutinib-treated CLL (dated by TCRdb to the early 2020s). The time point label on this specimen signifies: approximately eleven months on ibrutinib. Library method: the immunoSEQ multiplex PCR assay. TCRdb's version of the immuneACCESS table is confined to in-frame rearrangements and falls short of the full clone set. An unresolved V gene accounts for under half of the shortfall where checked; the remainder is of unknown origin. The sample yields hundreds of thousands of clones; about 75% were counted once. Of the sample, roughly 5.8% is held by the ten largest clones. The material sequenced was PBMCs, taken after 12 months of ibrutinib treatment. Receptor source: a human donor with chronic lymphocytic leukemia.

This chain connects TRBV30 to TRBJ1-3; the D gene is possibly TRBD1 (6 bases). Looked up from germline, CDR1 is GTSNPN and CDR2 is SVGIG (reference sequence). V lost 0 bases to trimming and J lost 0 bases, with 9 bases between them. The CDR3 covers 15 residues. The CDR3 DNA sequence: TGTGCCTGGAGTGTGGGGGGCCTCTCTGGAAACACCATATATTTT. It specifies CAWSVGGLSGNTIYF.

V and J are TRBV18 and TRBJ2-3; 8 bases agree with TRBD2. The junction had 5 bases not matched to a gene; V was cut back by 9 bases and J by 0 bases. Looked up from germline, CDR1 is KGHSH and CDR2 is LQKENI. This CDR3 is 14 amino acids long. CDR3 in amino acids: CASQLAASTDTQYF. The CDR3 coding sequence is TGTGCCAGTCAACTAGCGGCAAGCACAGATACGCAGTATTTT.

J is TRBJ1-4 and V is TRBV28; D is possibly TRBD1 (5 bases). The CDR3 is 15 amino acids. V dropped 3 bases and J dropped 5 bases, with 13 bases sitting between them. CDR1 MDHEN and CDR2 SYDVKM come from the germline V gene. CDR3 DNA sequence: TGTGCCAGCAGTTTTGGGGGACGGCTAAATGAAAAACTGTTTTTT. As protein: CASSFGGRLNEKLFF.

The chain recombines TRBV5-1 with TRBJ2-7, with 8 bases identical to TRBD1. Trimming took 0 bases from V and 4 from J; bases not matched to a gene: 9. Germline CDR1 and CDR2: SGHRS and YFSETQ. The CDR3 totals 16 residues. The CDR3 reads CASSLDVDRGLYEQYF. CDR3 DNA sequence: TGCGCCAGCAGCTTGGATGTTGACAGGGGTTTGTACGAGCAGTACTTC.

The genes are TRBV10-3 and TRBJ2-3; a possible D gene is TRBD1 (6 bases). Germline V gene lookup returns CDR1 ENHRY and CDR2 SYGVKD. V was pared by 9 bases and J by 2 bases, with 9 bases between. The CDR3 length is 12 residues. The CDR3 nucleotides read TGTGCCATTGGACAGTCCACAGATACGCAGTATTTT. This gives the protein CAIGQSTDTQYF.

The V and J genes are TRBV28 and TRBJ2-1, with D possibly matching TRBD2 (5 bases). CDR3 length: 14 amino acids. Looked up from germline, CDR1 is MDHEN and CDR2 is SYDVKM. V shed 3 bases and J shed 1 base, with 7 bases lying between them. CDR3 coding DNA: TGTGCCAGCAGTTTGGGCGGGTCCTACAATGAGCAGTTCTTC. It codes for CASSLGGSYNEQFF.

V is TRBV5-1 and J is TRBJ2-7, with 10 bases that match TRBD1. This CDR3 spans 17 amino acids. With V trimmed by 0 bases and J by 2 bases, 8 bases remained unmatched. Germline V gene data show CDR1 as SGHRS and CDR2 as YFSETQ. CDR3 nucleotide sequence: TGCGCCAGCAGCTTGGGGGATGCCGGGACAGGGGCCTACGAGCAGTACTTC. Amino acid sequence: CASSLGDAGTGAYEQYF.

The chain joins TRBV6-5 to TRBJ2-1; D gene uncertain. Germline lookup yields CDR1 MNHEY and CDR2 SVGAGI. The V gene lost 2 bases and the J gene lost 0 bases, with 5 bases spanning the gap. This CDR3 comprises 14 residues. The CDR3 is CASSYASSYNEQFF. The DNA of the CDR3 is TGTGCCAGCAGTTACGCGAGCTCCTACAATGAGCAGTTCTTC.

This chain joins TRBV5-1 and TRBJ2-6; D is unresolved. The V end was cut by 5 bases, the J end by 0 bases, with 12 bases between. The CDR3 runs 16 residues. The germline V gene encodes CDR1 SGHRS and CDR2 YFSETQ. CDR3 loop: CASSPQVSSGANVLTF. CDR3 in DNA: TGCGCCAGCAGTCCCCAGGTAAGCTCTGGGGCCAACGTCCTGACTTTC.

The CDR3 DNA is TGTGCCAGCAGTCCCCTGGCAGGGAAGGTAGGGACTGAAGCTTTCTTT. Amino acids: CASSPLAGKVGTEAFF. This chain connects TRBV28 to TRBJ1-1; a weak D match, TRBD1 (5 bases). The V and J ends lost 5 bases and 5 bases respectively, with 21 bases between them. Germline-derived CDR1 and CDR2 are MDHEN and SYDVKM. The CDR3 is 16 residues long.

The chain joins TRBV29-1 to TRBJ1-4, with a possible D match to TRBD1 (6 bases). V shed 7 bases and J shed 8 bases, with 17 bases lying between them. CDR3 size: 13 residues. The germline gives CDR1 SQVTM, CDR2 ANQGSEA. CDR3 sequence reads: CSAQTGSFEKLFF. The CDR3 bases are TGCAGCGCCCAGACAGGTAGTTTCGAAAAACTGTTTTTT.

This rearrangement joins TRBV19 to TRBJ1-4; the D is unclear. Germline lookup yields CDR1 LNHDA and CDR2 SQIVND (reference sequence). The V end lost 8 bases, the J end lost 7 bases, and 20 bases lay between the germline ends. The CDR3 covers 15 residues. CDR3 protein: CASRRPGGFGEKLFF. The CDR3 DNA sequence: TGTGCCAGTCGACGTCCTGGAGGATTCGGTGAAAAACTGTTTTTT.

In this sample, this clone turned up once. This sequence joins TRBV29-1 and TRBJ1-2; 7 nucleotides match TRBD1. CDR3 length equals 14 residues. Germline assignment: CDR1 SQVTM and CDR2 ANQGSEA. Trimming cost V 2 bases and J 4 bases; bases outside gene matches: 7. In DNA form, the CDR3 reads TGCAGCGTTGAACCTAGGGGACAGTCCTATGGCTACACCTTC. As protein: CSVEPRGQSYGYTF.

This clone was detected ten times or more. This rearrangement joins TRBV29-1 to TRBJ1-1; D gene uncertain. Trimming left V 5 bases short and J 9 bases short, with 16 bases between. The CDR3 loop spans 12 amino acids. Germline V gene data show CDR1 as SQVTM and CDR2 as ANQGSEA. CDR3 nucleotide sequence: TGCAGCGTTCACCGGGAGCTTAGGAAAGCTTTCTTT. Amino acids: CSVHRELRKAFF.

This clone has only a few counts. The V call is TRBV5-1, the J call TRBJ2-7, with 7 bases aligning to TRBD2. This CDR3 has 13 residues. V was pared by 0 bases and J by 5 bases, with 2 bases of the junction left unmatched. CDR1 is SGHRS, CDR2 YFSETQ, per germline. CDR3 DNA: TGCGCCAGCAGCTTGGCCGGGGGGAACGAGCAGTACTTC. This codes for CASSLAGGNEQYF.

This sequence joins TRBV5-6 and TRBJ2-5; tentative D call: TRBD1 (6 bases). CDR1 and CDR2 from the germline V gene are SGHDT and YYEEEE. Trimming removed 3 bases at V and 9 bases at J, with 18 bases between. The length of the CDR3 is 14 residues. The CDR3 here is CASSWTEVKGAQYF. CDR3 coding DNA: TGTGCCAGCAGCTGGACAGAAGTCAAGGGGGCCCAGTACTTC. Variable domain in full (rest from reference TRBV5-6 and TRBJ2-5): DAGVTQSPTHLIKTRGQQVTLRCSPKSGHDTVSWYQQALGQGPQFIFQYYEEEERQRGNFPDRFSGHQFPNYSSELNVNALLLGDSALYLCASSWTEVKGAQYFGPGTRLLVL.

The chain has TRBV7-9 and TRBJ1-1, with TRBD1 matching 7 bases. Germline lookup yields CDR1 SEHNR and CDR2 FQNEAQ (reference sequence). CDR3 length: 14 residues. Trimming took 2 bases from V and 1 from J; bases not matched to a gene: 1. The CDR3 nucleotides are TGTGCCAGCAGCTTACAGGGGGGGAACACTGAAGCTTTCTTT. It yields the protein CASSLQGGNTEAFF.

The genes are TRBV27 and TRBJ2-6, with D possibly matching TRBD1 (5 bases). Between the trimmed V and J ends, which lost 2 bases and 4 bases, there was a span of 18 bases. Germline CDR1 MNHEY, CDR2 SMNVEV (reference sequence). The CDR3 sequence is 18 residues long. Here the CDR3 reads CASSLGATRAGGANVLTF. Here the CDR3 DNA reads TGTGCCAGCAGTTTAGGGGCAACCCGAGCTGGCGGGGCCAACGTCCTGACTTTC.

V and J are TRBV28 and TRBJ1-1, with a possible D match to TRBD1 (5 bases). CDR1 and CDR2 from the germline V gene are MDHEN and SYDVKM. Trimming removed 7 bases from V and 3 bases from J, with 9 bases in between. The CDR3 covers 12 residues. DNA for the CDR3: TGTGCCAGCACCCTGGGGGACACTGAAGCTTTCTTT. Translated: CASTLGDTEAFF.

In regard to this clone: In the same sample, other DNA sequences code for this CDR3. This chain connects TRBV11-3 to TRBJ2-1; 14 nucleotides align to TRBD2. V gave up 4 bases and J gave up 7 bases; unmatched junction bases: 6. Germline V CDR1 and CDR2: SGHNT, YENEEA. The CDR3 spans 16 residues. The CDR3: CASSSGLAGGRNEQFF. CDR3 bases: TGTGCCAGCAGCTCAGGACTAGCGGGAGGCCGGAATGAGCAGTTCTTC.

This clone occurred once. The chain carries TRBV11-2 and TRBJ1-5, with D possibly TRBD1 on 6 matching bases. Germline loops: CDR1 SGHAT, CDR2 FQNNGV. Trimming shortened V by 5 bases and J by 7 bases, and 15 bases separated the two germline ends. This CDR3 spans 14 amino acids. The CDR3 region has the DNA TGTGCCAGCAGCCGGGGGGGGGCAGGGCAGCCCCAGCATTTT. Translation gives CASSRGGAGQPQHF.